This T cell receptor beta chain was sequenced in a study of Graves' ophthalmopathy and Graves' hyperthyroidism. Regarding the study as a whole: Ophthalmopathy progression cases were predicted by the model with roughly 64% sensitivity and almost 75% specificity.

Turning to this clonotype: Its matching antigen is unknown.

This CDR3 contains 13 residues. Between the trimmed V and J ends, which lost 3 bases and 5 bases, there was a span of 10 bases. Germline V gene lookup returns CDR1 MGHDK and CDR2 SYGVNS. Amplification of the TCR beta CDR3 regions used RNA transcripts (as template). HTBI-primed RT-PCR formed the first round, and a multiplex PCR formed the second. TCRdb itself ran the multiplex PCR reads through MiXCR, one entry per CDR3 protein. Of 200,000 to 250,000 distinct CDR3 sequences in the sample, about 46% were seen once. The sequenced material came from peripheral blood. This sequence originates from an adult man with Graves' ophthalmopathy. This rearrangement joins TRBV25-1 to TRBJ1-2, with no clear D. CDR3 DNA: TGTGCCAGCAGTGAGCGGGATCAGTATGGCTACACCTTC. This encodes CASSERDQYGYTF.